The 29 T cell receptor beta chains below were found in one sample sequenced in a study of human T cells and chemical hapten exposure. Time point of the sample: patch test 2, 6 weeks after DPC sensitization. Regarding treatment: therapeutic diphenylcyclopropenone sensitization with weekly scalp DPC. A single record per CDR3 protein comes from TCRdb applying MiXCR to the RACE reads. This repertoire shows 330,000 or so distinct CDR3 sequences, just under 6.5% found once; its top ten account for 4.5% to 6%. The sequenced sample was whole blood, obtained in connection with sensitization to the hapten diphenylcyclopropenone (DPC). The origin of the receptors is a woman aged 18-29 years with alopecia areata. Some clones in this sample may be carry-over from other donors' samples.

This clonotype came up a few times. The chain couples TRBV12-3 or TRBV12-4 to TRBJ2-3, with 9 bases fitting TRBD2. The CDR3 runs to 16 residues. V gave up 3 bases and J gave up 2 bases; unmatched junction bases: 6. DNA for the CDR3: TGTGCCAGCAGTTTCGGCTCTAGCGGGGTCACAGATACGCAGTATTTT. Amino acids: CASSFGSSGVTDTQYF.

This clonotype has only a few counts. The V gene is TRBV7-2, the J gene TRBJ2-4, with D tentatively TRBD2 (5 bases). Trimming took off 2 bases at V and 6 bases at J, with 11 bases between the two ends. CDR3 size: 14 residues. The V gene's germline CDR1 is SGHTA and CDR2 FQGNSA. CDR3 coding DNA: TGTGCCAGCAGCTTAAACCAGGCGGGAAACATTCAGTACTTC. Protein product: CASSLNQAGNIQYF.

This clonotype has a handful of counts. V is TRBV7-8 and J is TRBJ1-6; D gene ambiguous. The germline gives CDR1 SGHVS, CDR2 FQNEAQ. V was pared by 3 bases and J by 6 bases, with 6 bases between. This CDR3 contains 13 residues. The CDR3 nucleotides read TGTGCCAGCAGCTTTAACGTTAATTCACCCCTCCACTTT. This translates into CASSFNVNSPLHF.

This clonotype came up a few times. V and J are TRBV11-1 and TRBJ2-7; 9 bases align to TRBD2. V trimming: 4 bases; J trimming: 5 bases; junction bases outside the gene matches: 21. This CDR3 has 19 amino acids. Germline V CDR1 and CDR2: SGHAT, FQDESV (reference sequence). The CDR3 DNA follows: TGTGCCAGCAGCTCAGGCGGCGGGGGGGCAGAAGGTCCACCAGACGAGCAGTACTTC. Amino acids: CASSSGGGGAEGPPDEQYF.

This chain links TRBV27 with TRBJ2-2, with unresolved D. CDR3 length equals 19 residues. Per the germline V gene, CDR1 is MNHEY and CDR2 is SMNVEV (reference sequence). The germline V and J ends were trimmed by 7 bases and 4 bases, with 28 bases remaining between them. DNA of the CDR3: TGTGCCAGCACCCAAAGCCTCGGCCCCGCAGGATCTCTCACCGGGGAGCTGTTTTTT. The encoded protein is CASTQSLGPAGSLTGELFF.

This sequence joins TRBV18 and TRBJ1-2; perhaps TRBD1 as D (5 bases). The V end lost 4 bases, the J end lost 0 bases, and 12 bases lay between the germline ends. Looked up from germline, CDR1 is KGHSH and CDR2 is LQKENI. CDR3 length: 15 residues. This CDR3 is CASSQPYRTNYGYTF. The DNA of the CDR3 is TGTGCCAGCTCACAGCCGTACAGGACTAACTATGGCTACACCTTC.

This clonotype has a handful of counts. The chain couples TRBV4-1 to TRBJ1-2, with 8 bases matching TRBD1. The J segment lost 4 bases and the V segment lost 1 base, leaving 5 bases of the junction unmatched. Germline V gene sequence: CDR1 MGHRA, CDR2 YSYEKL. This CDR3 is built from 15 residues. The CDR3 loop reads CASSQGGQGSYGYTF. The DNA for the CDR3 is TGCGCCAGCAGCCAAGGTGGACAGGGATCCTATGGCTACACCTTC.

This clonotype was counted ten times or more. The genes are TRBV6-1 and TRBJ2-3; D unresolved. The CDR3 totals 15 residues. CDR1 and CDR2 from the germline V gene are MNHNS and SASEGT. Trimming removed 6 bases at V and 0 bases at J, with 13 bases between. CDR3 nucleotides: TGTGCCAGCAGGGAAAGTCTCCTCAGCACAGATACGCAGTATTTT. As protein: CASRESLLSTDTQYF.

This clonotype turned up a few times. Here the CDR3 DNA reads TGTGCCAGCAGTATGGGACTAGCGGGGGCCCGTCTGGGTGAGCAGTACTTC. Amino acid sequence: CASSMGLAGARLGEQYF. The chain joins TRBV2 to TRBJ2-7; TRBD2 matches at 14 bases. Germline V CDR1 and CDR2: SNHLY, FYNNEI. The ends lost 5 bases at V and 7 bases at J; junction bases unmatched: 13. CDR3 length equals 17 residues.

There are a few counts of this clonotype. The chain uses TRBV27 and TRBJ2-5, with 11 bases that match TRBD2. The CDR3 is 15 residues long. The ends lost 2 bases at V and 4 bases at J; junction bases unmatched: 3. In germline, CDR1 is MNHEY, CDR2 SMNVEV (reference sequence). The CDR3 DNA reads as TGTGCCAGCAGTTTACTGGGGACTAGCGGAGAGACCCAGTACTTC. It encodes CASSLLGTSGETQYF.

This clonotype was seen a few times. The rearrangement joins TRBV29-1 to TRBJ1-2; D is uncertain. V lost 5 bases, J lost 4 bases, and 5 bases lay in between. The CDR3 runs 10 residues. The germline gives CDR1 SQVTM, CDR2 ANQGSEA. The chain's CDR3 is CSVFTYGYTF. The CDR3 DNA reads TGCAGCGTTTTCACCTATGGCTACACCTTC.

This clonotype was detected ten times or more. The rearrangement joins TRBV18 to TRBJ2-3, with a possible D match to TRBD2 (6 bases). This CDR3 is 16 amino acids long. The germline V gene has CDR1 KGHSH and CDR2 LQKENI. The V and J ends lost 0 bases and 4 bases respectively, with 14 bases between them. CDR3 loop: CASSPPGGAPPDTQYF. The CDR3 DNA follows: TGTGCCAGCTCACCACCTGGCGGGGCCCCGCCAGATACGCAGTATTTT.

A few counts support this clonotype. The CDR3 sequence: CSVAAGGTGANVLTF. CDR3 coding DNA: TGCAGCGTTGCTGCAGGGGGCACTGGGGCCAACGTCCTGACTTTC. V and J are TRBV29-1 and TRBJ2-6; 8 nucleotides line up with TRBD1. The V segment lost 4 bases and the J segment 2 bases; nucleotides outside the gene matches: 4. The length of the CDR3 is 15 residues. Germline CDR1 and CDR2: SQVTM and ANQGSEA. The full variable domain, in which reference TRBV29-1 and TRBJ2-6 provide the parts outside the CDR3, is SAVISQKPSRDICQRGTSLTIQCQVDSQVTMMFWYRQQPGQSLTLIATANQGSEATYESGFVIDKFPISRPNLTFSTLTVSNMSPEDSSIYLCSVAAGGTGANVLTFGAGSRLTVL.

The V and J genes are TRBV6-6 and TRBJ2-1, with TRBD2 matching over 9 bases. Per germline, CDR1 MNHNY and CDR2 SVGAGI (reference sequence). V shed 8 bases and J 6 bases; nucleotides not matched to a gene: 8. The CDR3 consists of 14 residues. In DNA, the CDR3 is TGTGCCAGCTCTGACCAGCGGGGGGCCAATGAGCAGTTCTTC. Translating gives CASSDQRGANEQFF.

This clonotype was observed at least ten times. The genes are TRBV5-4 and TRBJ1-3; D not resolved. V was pared by 3 bases and J by 0 bases, with 10 bases between. Germline-derived CDR1 and CDR2 are SGHNT and YYREEE (reference sequence). The CDR3 sequence is 15 residues long. CDR3 DNA: TGTGCCAGCAGCTCGGGCCAATTCTCTGGAAACACCATATATTTT. Its translation: CASSSGQFSGNTIYF.

This clonotype was detected only a few times. The chain uses TRBV28 and TRBJ2-3; D is unclear. This CDR3 has 16 residues. Trimming stripped 3 bases from V and 0 bases from J, with 13 bases between. Germline V gene lookup returns CDR1 MDHEN and CDR2 SYDVKM. CDR3 sequence: CASSFGLLSSTDTQYF. Written as DNA, the CDR3 is TGTGCCAGCAGTTTTGGCTTACTTTCTAGCACAGATACGCAGTATTTT.

This clonotype was picked up many times. The rearrangement links TRBV7-2 to TRBJ1-6; no reliable D call. The germline V gene encodes CDR1 SGHTA and CDR2 FQGNSA. This CDR3 contains 14 residues. The V gene lost 5 bases and the J gene lost 9 bases, with 14 bases spanning the gap. CDR3 sequence reads: CASSLPPGSSPLHF. DNA for the CDR3: TGTGCCAGCAGCCTCCCCCCCGGGAGTTCACCCCTCCACTTT. The full variable domain, its missing parts supplied by reference TRBV7-2 and TRBJ1-6, is GAGVSQSPSNKVTEKGKDVELRCDPISGHTALYWYRQSLGQGLEFLIYFQGNSAPDKSGLPSDRFSAERTGGSVSTLTIQRTQQEDSAVYLCASSLPPGSSPLHFGNGTRLTVT.

This clonotype showed up many times. This chain joins TRBV4-3 and TRBJ1-6, with a tentative D call TRBD1 (6 bases). This CDR3 comprises 15 residues. Trimming removed 2 bases at V and 5 bases at J, with 10 bases between. Looked up from germline, CDR1 is LGHNA and CDR2 is YSLEER. The CDR3 nucleotides read TGCGCCAGCAGCCAAACCGCAGGGGATAATTCACCCCTCCACTTT. This codes for CASSQTAGDNSPLHF.

The J gene is TRBJ1-3, the V gene TRBV11-2; the D is unclear. The V and J ends lost 2 bases and 0 bases respectively, with 8 bases between them. This CDR3 has 15 amino acids. Per germline, CDR1 SGHAT and CDR2 FQNNGV. CDR3 DNA sequence: TGTGCCAGCAGCTTAAGCCAAAGCTCTGGAAACACCATATATTTT. It specifies CASSLSQSSGNTIYF. Variable domain in full (rest from reference TRBV11-2 and TRBJ1-3): EAGVAQSPRYKIIEKRQSVAFWCNPISGHATLYWYQQILGQGPKLLIQFQNNGVVDDSQLPKDRFSAERLKGVDSTLKIQPAKLEDSAVYLCASSLSQSSGNTIYFGEGSWLTVV.

The chain links TRBV2 to TRBJ2-5, with 9 positions matching TRBD1. The CDR3 has 15 residues. V was clipped by 4 bases and J by 6 bases; unmatched bases: 9. Looked up from germline, CDR1 is SNHLY and CDR2 is FYNNEI. CDR3 amino acids: CASSGATGGRQTQYF. CDR3 DNA: TGTGCCAGCAGTGGGGCGACAGGGGGTCGACAGACCCAGTACTTC.

The CDR3 sequence is CASSLDTATTNEKLFF. The CDR3 DNA is TGTGCCAGCAGCTTGGACACCGCCACAACTAATGAAAAACTGTTTTTT. V gene TRBV5-4 combines with J gene TRBJ1-4; D gene unclear. The CDR3 runs 16 residues. Trimming removed 0 bases from V and 0 bases from J, with 9 bases in between. Germline V lookup: CDR1 SGHNT, CDR2 YYREEE (reference sequence).

This clonotype was picked up a small number of times. The genes are TRBV12-3 or TRBV12-4 and TRBJ1-1; TRBD1 matches 7 bases. V lost 5 bases, J lost 11 bases, and 11 bases stayed unmatched. This CDR3 contains 13 residues. CDR3 in amino acids: CASSPTGVLAAFF. In DNA, the CDR3 is TGTGCCAGCAGTCCTACAGGGGTCTTAGCTGCTTTCTTT.

This clonotype was recorded a few times. The V call is TRBV6-5, the J call TRBJ2-4; 7 positions agree with TRBD1. Unmatched junction bases numbered 9, after V lost 4 bases and J lost 9 bases. This CDR3 has 14 residues. Germline V gene data show CDR1 as MNHEY and CDR2 as SVGAGI. DNA of the CDR3: TGTGCCAGCAGTTCGGGACAGCCGAACAGCATTCAGTACTTC. Protein sequence: CASSSGQPNSIQYF.

This clonotype was detected ten times or more. The chain is built from TRBV7-9 and TRBJ1-5; D uncertain. V dropped 1 base and J dropped 5 bases, with 9 bases sitting between them. From germline, CDR1 is SEHNR and CDR2 FQNEAQ (reference sequence). The length of the CDR3 is 14 residues. The CDR3 sequence is CASSLVGFDQPQHF. As DNA, the CDR3 is TGTGCCAGCAGCTTAGTGGGTTTCGATCAGCCCCAGCATTTT.

A few counts support this clonotype. In nucleotides, the CDR3 is TGTGCCAGCAGCTTTACAGCCCCGTCTAACTATGGCTACACCTTC. The encoded protein is CASSFTAPSNYGYTF. The chain links TRBV7-9 to TRBJ1-2; no clear D gene. Trimming pared 3 bases from V and 0 bases from J, leaving 11 bases between. From germline, CDR1 is SEHNR and CDR2 FQNEAQ (reference sequence). The CDR3 loop spans 15 amino acids.

This clonotype has at least ten counts. The rearrangement links TRBV7-2 to TRBJ1-1; 7 nucleotides align to TRBD1. This CDR3 contains 13 residues. J gave up 8 bases and V 1 base, and 4 bases lay outside the gene matches. Germline lookup yields CDR1 SGHTA and CDR2 FQGNSA. In nucleotides, the CDR3 is TGTGCCAGCAGCTTAGACGAGGGGGCAGAAGCTTTCTTT. It encodes CASSLDEGAEAFF.

The genes are TRBV2 and TRBJ2-3; possible D gene TRBD1, 5 bases. In germline, CDR1 is SNHLY, CDR2 FYNNEI. V was cut by 5 bases and J by 2 bases, with 11 bases left in between. The CDR3 consists of 14 residues. The CDR3 reads CASSYRKNTDTQYF. As DNA, the CDR3 is TGTGCCAGCAGTTACAGGAAAAACACAGATACGCAGTATTTT.

The J gene is TRBJ2-1, the V gene TRBV2; possibly TRBD2 for D (7 bases). The germline CDR1 and CDR2 sequences are SNHLY and FYNNEI. The V gene lost 5 bases and the J gene lost 4 bases, with 18 bases spanning the gap. CDR3 length: 16 amino acids. CDR3 bases: TGTGCCAGCAGTTTCCGTGAGGGGGGGCTTTACAATGAGCAGTTCTTC. Translation: CASSFREGGLYNEQFF.

This clonotype turned up a few times. CDR3: CASSQQAWDSPLHF. CDR3 nucleotide sequence: TGTGCCAGCAGCCAGCAAGCCTGGGATTCACCCCTCCACTTT. V gene TRBV12-3 or TRBV12-4 combines with J gene TRBJ1-6; D unresolved. CDR3 size: 14 residues. V lost 6 bases and J lost 8, with 14 bases in between.